This TCR beta chain was captured in a study of OX40 agonist ivuxolimab in advanced cancers. General study points: CD4+ T cells averaged fewer expanded clones than CD8+ T cells.

Remarks on this clone: The target antigen is unknown.

The repertoire was sequenced with immunoSEQ multiplex PCR; TCRdb's copy has only in-frame clones and lacks some. The sample has 48,000 or so clones, around 87% seen once; the top ten hold approximately 2%. Germline assignment: CDR1 KGHSH and CDR2 LQKENI. The CDR3 runs to 14 residues. V was pared by 6 bases and J by 3 bases, with 4 bases of the junction left unmatched. At baseline, cycle 4 day 1, and cycle 7 day 1, blood was sampled. This rearrangement joins TRBV18 to TRBJ2-5; 10 bases map to TRBD1. This sample comprised CD4+ or CD8+ T cells sorted from blood, obtained in a trial of the OX40 agonist ivuxolimab. The sequence derives from an adult with an advanced solid tumor such as melanoma, head and neck, liver or kidney cancer. The CDR3 reads CASSPGTGEETQYF. CDR3 nucleotide sequence: TGTGCCAGCTCCCCAGGGACAGGGGAAGAGACCCAGTACTTC. Full variable domain (missing parts from reference TRBV18 and TRBJ2-5): NAGVMQNPRHLVRRRGQEARLRCSPMKGHSHVYWYRQLPEEGLKFMVYLQKENIIDESGMPKERFSAEFPKEGPSILRIQQVVRGDSAAYFCASSPGTGEETQYFGPGTRLLVL.